The T cell receptor (beta chain) under discussion was sequenced for a study of blood T cell repertoires in COVID-19 (dated by TCRdb to 2020 to 2021). For the study in its entirety: Collaborator samples came from the United States, Italy and Spain and covered acute and convalescent phases of COVID-19. The material from the prospective study consisted of cDNA or gDNA derived from T cells, B-cell-depleted T cells, or PBMCs. The dataset comprised deeply sampled blood TCRbeta repertoires from subjects exposed to, actively infected with, or recovered from COVID-19. The repertoires were released in a freely available public database intended as a resource for research on the immune response to SARS-CoV-2. The samples were drawn from the first 160 participants of the ongoing ImmuneRACE study and from roughly 1,300 subjects provided by 6 global collaborators. The sample metadata nearly always contained a de-identified subject ID, COVID-19 status, age in years and sex. Where HLA class I and class II types were available, the types were taken from metadata supplied by the sample provider, not from assay-based typing. What the authors observed across the whole study: How much clinical and demographic metadata was included differed by source and by participant, and the metadata was provided uncurated.

Including cysteine and phenylalanine, the CDR3 has 12 amino acids. Only the CDR3 DNA stays, 36 bases, in frame from base 1. CDR1 LGHDT and CDR2 YNNKEL are derived from the germline V gene (reference sequence). V and J are truncated by 3 bases and 8 bases respectively, leaving an intervening sequence of 10 bases. Each collaborating institution followed its own protocols to collect whole blood in K2EDTA tubes. Collaborator samples were shipped for TCRbeta analysis as frozen whole blood, isolated PBMCs, or DNA extracted from either sample type. In the case of this clone: The clone's antigen remains unknown. It has no much larger one-base neighbor in the sample; base qualities were not kept.

The immunoSEQ Assay, a bias-controlled multiplex PCR, was used to amplify TCRbeta CDR3 regions from genomic DNA. In the authors' own workflow: Nucleated cell counts per sample were estimated from amplification of reference gene primers within the assay. To quantify the absolute abundance of each unique TCRbeta CDR3 rearrangement, sequence reads were collapsed and filtered. For each sample, productive Simpson clonality was calculated as the square root of Simpson's diversity index across productive rearrangements. This immuneACCESS table, as held by TCRdb, lists in-frame sequences with V and J called but not all clones. Of the missing ones, under half trace to an unresolved V gene in checked studies; the others have no known cause. That table gives V, J and clone size, and the DNA gave D and trimming. Counted in this sample were just over 60,000 clones; around 85% of them appeared once. The top ten clones comprise roughly 22% of the sample.

The rearrangement combines TRBV3-1 (or the pseudogene TRBV3-2) with TRBJ1-2; the D gene is possibly TRBD1, with 5 bases matching. This clonotype was obtained from a woman older than 75 with active or convalescent COVID-19. Sequencing was performed on peripheral blood. The DNA sequence reads TGTGCCAGCAGCCAGTATGACAGAGGCTACACCTTC. Translated, this gives CASSQYDRGYTF.